This T cell receptor (beta chain) was captured in a study of vaccination and CD4 T cells after COVID-19. The wider study: The stimulating agents, overlapping spike peptides, came from SARS-CoV-2, HCoV-NL63, HCoV-OC43 and HCoV-229E.

Sequence data for DNA of cultured CD4+ T cells were generated by the Oncomine TCR Beta short-read assay. From CD4+ T cells that had been cultured, genomic DNA was extracted. In TCRdb, the PCR reads were re-called with MiXCR into one record per CDR3 protein. The profile shows fewer than 20,000 distinct CDR3 sequences, 53% of them singletons. This clonotype was observed a handful of times. Its specificity is unknown. The CDR3 sequence is 16 residues long. Looked up from germline, CDR1 is SGHAT and CDR2 is FQDESV (reference sequence). J was trimmed by 5 bases and V by 5 bases; bases with no gene match: 6. Noted treatment: approximately nine-day PBMC culture with coronavirus spike peptide pools or control peptides (ViraFEST assay). ViraFEST expanded antigen-specific T cells with peptide pools, then sequenced TCRs. Positive PCR tests dated from March to December 2020, predating US Alpha, Beta and Delta variants.

This chain uses TRBV11-1 with TRBJ2-5; TRBD2 aligns across 15 bases. This receptor was identified in a human donor who had recovered from COVID-19. The sequencing here drew on CD4+ T cells from blood, cultured in vitro, taken before SARS-CoV-2 vaccination. This chain's CDR3 is CASSRTSGRARETQYF. The CDR3 region has the DNA TGTGCCAGCAGCCGGACTAGCGGGAGGGCCCGTGAGACCCAGTACTTC.